The entry below gives a single T cell receptor (beta chain) sequence along with its context. The specificity of this receptor is unknown. No base qualities exist here, and no much larger clone lies one base off it. Patients had resection for either synchronous oligometastatic disease or delayed recurrence of a solitary brain metastasis. To avoid including cancers other than NSCLC, any patient with a history of multiple malignancies was excluded. Tumor areas were macrodissected from roughly five deparaffinized around 10 um unstained sections guided by marked H&E slides. Every specimen was formalin-fixed and paraffin-embedded (FFPE). The AllPrep DNA/RNA FFPE Kit was used to extract genomic DNA. This entry comes from a study of T cells in lung cancer brain metastases listed by TCRdb under 2018. With regard to the full study: About 85% of the roughly 20 patients had a history of tobacco use, with a median of about 44 pack-years. Of the approximately 22 patients, some 19 received no interval therapy between resection of the primary and resection of the metastasis. Median interval between primary and brain metastasis specimen acquisition was about 350 days. The study compared TCR beta CDR3 repertoires between fully resected primary non-small cell lung cancers and paired brain metastases. The cohort comprised approximately 20 patients contributing approximately 40 specimens, one primary lung lesion and one brain metastasis each. Patients had a median age at first diagnosis of roughly 59 years, with about nine males and fewer than 13 females. An average DNA integrity number of approximately 4 was found in both primary and metastatic specimens, and no significant difference was detected between sites.

Here is what the overall study found, with its caveats: Most clones were specific to a single lesion, and overlap between paired lesions was limited (mean Morisita index approximately 0.25). Effects of preoperative corticosteroids on T cell infiltration in brain metastases could not be controlled. Brain metastases had significantly fewer unique productive clones than paired primaries (median approximately 1,500 versus 4,500). The ten most abundant clones accounted for a significantly larger fraction of the repertoire in brain metastases than in primaries, which suggests clonal expansion. DNA fragmentation in FFPE samples may have prevented retrieval of the complete infiltrating T cell repertoire.

Counted from cysteine to phenylalanine, this CDR3 has 17 amino acids. Solely the CDR3 DNA is kept, with 51 bases framed from the first base. Germline trimming amounts to 2 bases on V and 2 bases on J, with 5 as the count of junction bases outside the gene matches. CDR1 and CDR2 are read off the germline V gene as MGHDK and SYGVNS. Between roughly 2 and 5.5 ug genomic DNA was input per sample, with paired samples receiving equal DNA input. TCR beta libraries were constructed with the immunoSEQ hsTCRbeta Kit, which uses multiplexed V and J gene primers in two PCR steps. Pooled libraries, together with positive and negative controls, were sequenced on an Illumina MiSeq with a 100-cycle paired-end protocol. As for the authors' bioinformatics: The immunoSEQ vendor processed the raw data into normalized, annotated TCR beta repertoire reports. Richness was defined as the number of unique clones by nucleotide sequence, and the iChao1 and Efron-Thisted estimators were used to extrapolate total richness. To characterize and compare the paired lesions, the analysis used Pielou's evenness, Simpson's index, the proportional abundance of the top-ten clones, and the Morisita overlap index. Drawn from immuneACCESS, this table holds only the in-frame rearrangements with V and J called that TCRdb kept. Clones are partly lost; checked studies trace under half to an unresolved V gene and leave the rest unexplained. V and J calls and clone size come straight from that table; D and trimming were deduced from the DNA. The sample table holds 5,000 to 7,000 clones, of which roughly 89% were seen once. More than 4.5% of the sample is held by the ten biggest clonotypes.

Sequenced material: tumor tissue from the primary lung tumor. The cell subset or site tag for this specimen amounts to: primary lung cancer lesion. The sequence derives from a man aged 45 to 65 with non-small cell lung cancer. The chain links TRBV25-1 with TRBJ2-2; 10 middle bases align to TRBD2. The CDR3 corresponds to CASSEPAGGRNTGELFF. The DNA reads as follows: TGTGCCAGCAGTGAACCAGCGGGGGGGCGAAACACCGGGGAGCTGTTTTTT. The reference TRBV25-1 and TRBJ2-2 proteins fill in what lies around the CDR3, so the full variable domain reads EADIYQTPRYLVIGTGKKITLECSQTMGHDKMYWYQQDPGMELHLIHYSYGVNSTEKGDLSSESTVSRIRTEHFPLTLESARPSHTSQYLCASSEPAGGRNTGELFFGEGSRLTVL.